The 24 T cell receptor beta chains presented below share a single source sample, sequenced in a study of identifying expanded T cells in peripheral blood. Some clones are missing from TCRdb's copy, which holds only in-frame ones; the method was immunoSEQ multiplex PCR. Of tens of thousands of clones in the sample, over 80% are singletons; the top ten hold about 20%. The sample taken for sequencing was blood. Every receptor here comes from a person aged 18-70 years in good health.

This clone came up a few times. The CDR3, as DNA: TGTGCCAGCAGTTACTCTGGGGTGTTGAGTCCCCAGCATTTT. It translates to CASSYSGVLSPQHF. This chain joins TRBV6-6 and TRBJ1-5; D not certain. Germline CDR1 reads MNHNY; CDR2 reads SVGAGI (reference sequence). The CDR3 sequence is 14 residues long. Between the trimmed V and J ends, which lost 0 bases and 10 bases, there was a span of 13 bases.

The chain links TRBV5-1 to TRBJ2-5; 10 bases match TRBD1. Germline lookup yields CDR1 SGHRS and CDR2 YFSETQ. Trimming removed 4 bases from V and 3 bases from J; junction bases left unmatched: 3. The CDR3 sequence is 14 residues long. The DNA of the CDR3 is TGCGCCAGCAGCGTGACAGGGGGCGAAGAGACCCAGTACTTC. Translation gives CASSVTGGEETQYF. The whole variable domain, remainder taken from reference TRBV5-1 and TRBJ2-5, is KAGVTQTPRYLIKTRGQQVTLSCSPISGHRSVSWYQQTPGQGLQFLFEYFSETQRNKGNFPGRFSGRQFSNSRSEMNVSTLELGDSALYLCASSVTGGEETQYFGPGTRLLVL.

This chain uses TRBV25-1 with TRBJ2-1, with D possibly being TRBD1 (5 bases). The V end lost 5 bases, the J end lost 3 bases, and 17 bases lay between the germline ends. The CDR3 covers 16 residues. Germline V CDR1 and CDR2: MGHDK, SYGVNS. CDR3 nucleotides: TGTGCCAGCAGTAGTTTGGGGCAGCCCAACTACAATGAGCAGTTCTTC. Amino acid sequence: CASSSLGQPNYNEQFF.

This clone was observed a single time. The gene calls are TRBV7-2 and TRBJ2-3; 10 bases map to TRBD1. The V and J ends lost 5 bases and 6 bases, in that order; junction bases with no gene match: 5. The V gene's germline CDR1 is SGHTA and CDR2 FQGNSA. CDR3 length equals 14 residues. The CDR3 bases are TGTGCCAGCAGCCGGACAGGGGGAATGGATACGCAGTATTTT. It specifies CASSRTGGMDTQYF. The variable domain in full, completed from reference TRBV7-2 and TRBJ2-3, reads GAGVSQSPSNKVTEKGKDVELRCDPISGHTALYWYRQSLGQGLEFLIYFQGNSAPDKSGLPSDRFSAERTGGSVSTLTIQRTQQEDSAVYLCASSRTGGMDTQYFGPGTRLTVL.

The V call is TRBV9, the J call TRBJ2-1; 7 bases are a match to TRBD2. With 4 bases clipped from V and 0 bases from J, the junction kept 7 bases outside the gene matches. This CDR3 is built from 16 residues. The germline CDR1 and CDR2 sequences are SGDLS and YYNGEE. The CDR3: CASSPTSWSSYNEQFF. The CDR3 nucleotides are TGTGCCAGCAGCCCGACTAGCTGGAGCTCCTACAATGAGCAGTTCTTC. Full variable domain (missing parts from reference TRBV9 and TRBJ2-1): DSGVTQTPKHLITATGQRVTLRCSPRSGDLSVYWYQQSLDQGLQFLIQYYNGEERAKGNILERFSAQQFPDLHSELNLSSLELGDSALYFCASSPTSWSSYNEQFFGPGTRLTVL.

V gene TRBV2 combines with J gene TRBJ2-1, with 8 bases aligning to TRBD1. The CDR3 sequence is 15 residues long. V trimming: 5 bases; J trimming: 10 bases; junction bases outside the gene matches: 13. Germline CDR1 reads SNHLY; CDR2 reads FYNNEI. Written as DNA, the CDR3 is TGTGCCAGCAGTATTTCAGGGGGCGCGCTTAGCGAGCAGTTCTTC. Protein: CASSISGGALSEQFF.

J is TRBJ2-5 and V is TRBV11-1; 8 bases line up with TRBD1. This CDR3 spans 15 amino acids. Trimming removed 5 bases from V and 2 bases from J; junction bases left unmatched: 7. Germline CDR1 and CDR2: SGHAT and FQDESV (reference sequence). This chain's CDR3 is CASSPEGTGQETQYF. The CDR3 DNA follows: TGTGCCAGCAGCCCAGAAGGGACAGGACAAGAGACCCAGTACTTC. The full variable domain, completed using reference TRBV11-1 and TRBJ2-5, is EAEVAQSPRYKITEKSQAVAFWCDPISGHATLYWYRQILGQGPELLVQFQDESVVDDSQLPKDRFSAERLKGVDSTLKIQPAELGDSAMYLCASSPEGTGQETQYFGPGTRLLVL.

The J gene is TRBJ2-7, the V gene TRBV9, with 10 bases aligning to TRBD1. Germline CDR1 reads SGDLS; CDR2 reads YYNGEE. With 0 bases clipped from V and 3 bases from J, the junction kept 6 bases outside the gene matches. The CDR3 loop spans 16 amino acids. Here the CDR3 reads CASSVAGQGTVYEQYF. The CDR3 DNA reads TGTGCCAGCAGCGTAGCGGGACAGGGGACCGTCTACGAGCAGTACTTC.

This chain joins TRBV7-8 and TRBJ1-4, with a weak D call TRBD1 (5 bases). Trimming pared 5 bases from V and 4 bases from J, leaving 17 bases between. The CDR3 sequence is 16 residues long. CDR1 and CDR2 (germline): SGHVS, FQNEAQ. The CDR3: CASSRTGFGGNEKLFF. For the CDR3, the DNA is TGTGCCAGCAGCAGAACAGGTTTCGGGGGTAATGAAAAACTGTTTTTT.

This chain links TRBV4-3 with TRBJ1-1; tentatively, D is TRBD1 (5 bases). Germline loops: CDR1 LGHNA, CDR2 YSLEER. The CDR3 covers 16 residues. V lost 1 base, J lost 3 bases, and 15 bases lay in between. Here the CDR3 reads CASSQGLMGRDTEAFF. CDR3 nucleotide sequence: TGCGCCAGCAGCCAAGGTCTGATGGGGCGCGACACTGAAGCTTTCTTT.

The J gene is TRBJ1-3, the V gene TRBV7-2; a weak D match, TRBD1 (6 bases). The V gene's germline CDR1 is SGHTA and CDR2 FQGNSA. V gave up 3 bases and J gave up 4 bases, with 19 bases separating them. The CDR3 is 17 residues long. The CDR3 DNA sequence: TGTGCCAGCAGCTTCGGACAGCCAGGGGCCCTCGGAAACACCATATATTTT. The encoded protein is CASSFGQPGALGNTIYF.

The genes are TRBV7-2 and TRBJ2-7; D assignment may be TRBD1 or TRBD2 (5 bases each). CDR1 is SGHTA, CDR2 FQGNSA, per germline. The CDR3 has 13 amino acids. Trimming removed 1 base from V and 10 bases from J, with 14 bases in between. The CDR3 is CASSLDARGLQYF. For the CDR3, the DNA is TGTGCCAGCAGCTTAGACGCTCGGGGCCTACAGTACTTC.

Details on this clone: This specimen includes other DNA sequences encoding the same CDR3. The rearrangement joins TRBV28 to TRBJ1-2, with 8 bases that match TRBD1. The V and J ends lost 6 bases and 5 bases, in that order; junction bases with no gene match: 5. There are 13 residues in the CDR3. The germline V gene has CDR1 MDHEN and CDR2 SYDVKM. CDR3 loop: CASRPQGDYGYTF. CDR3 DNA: TGTGCCAGCAGACCACAGGGGGATTATGGCTACACCTTC.

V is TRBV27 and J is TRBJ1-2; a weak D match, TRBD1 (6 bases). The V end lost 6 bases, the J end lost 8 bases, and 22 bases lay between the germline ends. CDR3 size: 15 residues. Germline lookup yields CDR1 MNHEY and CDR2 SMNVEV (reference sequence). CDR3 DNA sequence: TGTGCCAGCAGCCAAGACCCGGGACACGGCGGAGGCTACACCTTC. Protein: CASSQDPGHGGGYTF.

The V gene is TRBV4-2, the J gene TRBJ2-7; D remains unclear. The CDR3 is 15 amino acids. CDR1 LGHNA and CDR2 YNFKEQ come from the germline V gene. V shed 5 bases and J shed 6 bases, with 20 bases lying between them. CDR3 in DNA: TGTGCCAGCAGCTTGGTCTTACCGCTCTTGGGCGAGCAGTACTTC. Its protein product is CASSLVLPLLGEQYF.

CDR3 protein: CAGGGVVRRQQYF. CDR3 DNA sequence: TGTGCCGGAGGTGGGGTAGTTCGAAGACAGCAGTACTTC. The chain joins TRBV19 to TRBJ2-7, with a tentative D call TRBD2 (5 bases). CDR1 is LNHDA and CDR2 is SQIVND in the germline V gene (reference sequence). The V and J ends lost 11 bases and 8 bases respectively, with 22 bases between them. The CDR3 is 13 residues long.

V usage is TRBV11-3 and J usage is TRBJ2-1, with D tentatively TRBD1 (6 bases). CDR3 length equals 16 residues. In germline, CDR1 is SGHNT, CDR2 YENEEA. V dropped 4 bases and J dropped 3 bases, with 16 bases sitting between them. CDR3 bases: TGTGCCAGCAGCTCTCGCCGGGACACCAACTACAATGAGCAGTTCTTC. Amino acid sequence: CASSSRRDTNYNEQFF.

The CDR3 nucleotides are TGTGCCAGCAGTTGGACAGTGGACTGGTTAGAGACCCAGTACTTC. Its protein product is CASSWTVDWLETQYF. The J gene is TRBJ2-5, the V gene TRBV6-5, with a weak D call TRBD1 (6 bases). Germline values: CDR1 MNHEY, CDR2 SVGAGI. This CDR3 has 15 amino acids. The V and J ends lost 4 bases and 4 bases respectively, with 16 bases between them.

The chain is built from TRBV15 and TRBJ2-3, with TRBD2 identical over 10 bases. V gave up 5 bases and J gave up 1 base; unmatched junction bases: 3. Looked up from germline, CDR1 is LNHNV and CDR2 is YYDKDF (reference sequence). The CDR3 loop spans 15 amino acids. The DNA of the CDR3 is TGTGCCACCAGCCTTGGACTAGCGGGCACAGATACGCAGTATTTT. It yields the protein CATSLGLAGTDTQYF.

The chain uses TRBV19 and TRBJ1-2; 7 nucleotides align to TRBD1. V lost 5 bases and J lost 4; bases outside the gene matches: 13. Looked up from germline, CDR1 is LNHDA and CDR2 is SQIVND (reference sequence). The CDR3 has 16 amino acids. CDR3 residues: CASSPLMGRGIYGYTF. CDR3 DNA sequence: TGTGCCAGTAGTCCCCTGATGGGCAGGGGGATCTATGGCTACACCTTC. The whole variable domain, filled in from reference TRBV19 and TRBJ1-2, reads DGGITQSPKYLFRKEGQNVTLSCEQNLNHDAMYWYRQDPGQGLRLIYYSQIVNDFQKGDIAEGYSVSREKKESFPLTVTSAQKNPTAFYLCASSPLMGRGIYGYTFGSGTRLTVV.

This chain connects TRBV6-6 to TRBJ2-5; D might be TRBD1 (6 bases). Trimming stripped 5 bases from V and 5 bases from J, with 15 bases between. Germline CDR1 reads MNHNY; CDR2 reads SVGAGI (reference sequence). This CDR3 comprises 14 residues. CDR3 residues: CASSPQGRLETQYF. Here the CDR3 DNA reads TGTGCCAGCAGTCCACAGGGACGGCTGGAGACCCAGTACTTC.

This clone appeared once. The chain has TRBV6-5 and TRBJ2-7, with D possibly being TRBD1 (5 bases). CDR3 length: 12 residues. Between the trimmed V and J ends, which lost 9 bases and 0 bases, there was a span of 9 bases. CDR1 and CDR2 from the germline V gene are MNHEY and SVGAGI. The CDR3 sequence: CASLDSSYEQYF. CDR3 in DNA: TGTGCCAGTCTCGACAGCTCCTACGAGCAGTACTTC.

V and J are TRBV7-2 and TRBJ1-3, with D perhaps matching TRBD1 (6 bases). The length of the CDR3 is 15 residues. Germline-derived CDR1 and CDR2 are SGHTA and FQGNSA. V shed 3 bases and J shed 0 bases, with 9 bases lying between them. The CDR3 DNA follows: TGTGCCAGCAGCTTGGGACATCACTCTGGAAACACCATATATTTT. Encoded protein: CASSLGHHSGNTIYF.

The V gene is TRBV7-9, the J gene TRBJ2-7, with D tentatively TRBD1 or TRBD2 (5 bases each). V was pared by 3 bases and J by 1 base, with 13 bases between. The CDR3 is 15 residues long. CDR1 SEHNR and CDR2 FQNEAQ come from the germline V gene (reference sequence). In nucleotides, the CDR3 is TGTGCCAGCAGCTTTAATCCGGGACCTTCCTACGAGCAGTACTTC. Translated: CASSFNPGPSYEQYF.